This TCR beta chain was sequenced in a study of blood T cells in healthy people across ages. Notes on the study in general: Higher diversity and more naive CD4+ cells were features of long-lived donors, compared to aged donors. Any changes in expanded clonotypes were possibly confounded, as donor CMV status remained unknown.

A second PCR of about 7 to 11 cycles used a sample-barcoded 5' primer and a J-beta primer mix. Every molecule of cDNA carried a tag from a template-switch adaptor with 12 random nucleotides. Via MiXCR, TCRdb re-called the 5' RACE reads, giving one row per CDR3 protein. This table holds 550,000 to 650,000 distinct CDR3 sequences, approximately 30% found once. Unmatched junction bases numbered 14, after V lost 2 bases and J lost 11 bases. There are 16 residues in the CDR3. Germline V lookup: CDR1 LNHNV, CDR2 YYDKDF (reference sequence). Total RNA was isolated from each sample in quantities of at least 5 micrograms. Of note for this clonotype: No antigen is known for it.

Material: blood. This receptor was identified in a woman aged 80 or over in good health. V gene TRBV15 combines with J gene TRBJ2-5, with 10 bases aligning to TRBD1. The chain's CDR3 is CATSRRDRGPGNEQYF. DNA of the CDR3: TGTGCCACCAGCAGACGAGACAGGGGGCCGGGCAATGAGCAGTACTTC.